This T cell receptor (beta chain) comes out of a study of T cells in localized non-small cell lung cancer (dated by TCRdb to about 2020). About the investigation overall: The study analyzed T cell repertoires of 200 to 250 early-stage NSCLC patients, comparing tumors and uninvolved tumor-adjacent lungs. The cohort consisted of around 250 treatment-naive NSCLC patients whose localized lung tumors had been resected. Of the NSCLC patients, over 120 were male and 107 were female, and the mean age was approximately 69 years. The research as a whole found: A median of approximately 62 of the top 100 tumor clones turned up in the paired uninvolved adjacent lung, and 25 to 35 of those clones also ranked among the top 100 of that same adjacent lung. Because multi-region tumor sequencing was not performed, intratumor heterogeneity could not be ruled out. Uninvolved tumor-adjacent lung showed the highest T cell clonality, higher than tumor, which suggests more focused antigenic responses in the adjacent lung. Because the study design was exploratory, TCR variables were selected using unadjusted p-values without false-discovery rate correction. Higher blood T cell density associated with longer overall survival, while higher adjacent-lung clonality associated with shorter survival.

TCR beta CDR3 regions were sequenced from DNA using the immunoSEQ Assay. Regarding the original processing steps: To compute T cell density, TCR beta template counts were normalized to usable DNA, which was estimated by amplifying housekeeping genes. Richness was estimated using the preseqR package, with extrapolation to 400,000 templates for PBMC samples and to 120,000 templates for tissue samples. Clonality was taken to be one minus Pielou's evenness. Tissue-enriched TCRs were identified through differential abundance testing performed on productive amino-acid clonotypes, with a minimum total count of 5 and an alpha of 0.1. Repertoire overlap between compartments was quantified with the Jaccard Index and Morisita Overlap Index. TCR beta CDR3s were clustered by GLIPH together with public tetramer-defined viral CDR3s, and at least three viral sequences plus V-gene enrichment were required for viral motifs. TCRdb mirrors the immuneACCESS table, restricted to in-frame sequences. Some clones are absent from its copies; in checked studies, under half trace to an unresolved V gene, and the reason for the others is unknown. That table gives V, J and clone size, and the DNA gave D and trimming. The sample table lists 15,000 to 20,000 clones, about 80% of them with a count of one. About 4.6% of the sample comes from the top ten.

Only a few counts were recorded for this clone. Its cognate antigen has yet to be identified. One base away there is no much larger clone; base qualities are not given. At diagnosis, tumor, uninvolved tumor-adjacent lung and peripheral blood were collected and then preserved as a mix of FFPE and fresh-frozen material. For TCR repertoire profiling, blood samples were analyzed in the form of peripheral blood mononuclear cells. The CDR3 covers 16 residues, taking in both the cysteine and the phenylalanine. The CDR3 DNA has 48 bases and is translated from base 1. V is clipped by 5 bases and J by 1 base, and the sequence between their germline boundaries is 17 bases long. CDR1 and CDR2 are read off the germline V gene (reference sequence) as SEHNR and FQNEAQ.

The V gene is TRBV7-9 and the J gene is TRBJ1-2; TRBD1 is a weak D gene call, 6 bases matching. The sample consisted of peripheral blood, taken before any cancer treatment. The sequence came from a man aged 35-75 years with stage I lung adenocarcinoma. Read as DNA, the sequence is TGTGCCAGCAGCCGAATGACAGGACAAAATAACTATGGCTACACCTTC. Its translation reads: CASSRMTGQNNYGYTF.